The present T cell receptor (beta chain) was sequenced within a study of beta chain features in type 1 diabetes. For the study at large: Cell yields, gender and age were comparable in patients and healthy donors. The study's findings and limits: VDJ junctions in type 1 diabetes patients carried more deletions and fewer insertions. There was a moderate but significant shortening of TCRB CDR3s in all four CD4+ subsets of Type 1 diabetes patients. Because the template was cDNA, high-expressing cells might be over-represented.

Germline V gene sequence: CDR1 LNHDA, CDR2 SQIVND (reference sequence). The CDR3 covers 15 residues. Trimming took 3 bases from V and 4 from J, leaving 15 bases between them. This clone was observed a handful of times. As yet, its antigen is unknown. Every bit of the isolated RNA underwent reverse transcription, so sequencing read expressed TCRB transcripts. Produced via immunoSEQ multiplex PCR; TCRdb's table is partial and in-frame only. The repertoire holds 300,000 to 350,000 clones, with less than 15% as singletons. A heparinised blood draw that averaged roughly 110 mL was obtained once from each donor.

This sequence joins TRBV19 and TRBJ2-5; tentative D call: TRBD2 (6 bases). Sequences were obtained from naive CD4+ T cells from blood. This TCR was recovered from a woman aged 18-35 years with type 1 diabetes. The CDR3 bases are TGTGCCAGTAGTATTAAGGCTAGCGATCCAGAGACCCAGTACTTC. The encoded protein is CASSIKASDPETQYF.